Sequencing of this T cell receptor (beta chain) was carried out in a study of T cells after yellow fever vaccination (dated by TCRdb to between 2018 and 2020). Study-wide context: The SMART-Seq v4 Ultra Low Input RNA kit was used to prepare libraries from fractions with low cell numbers. To track T-cell clones before and after primary and booster YFV17D yellow fever vaccination, bulk TCR alpha and beta repertoires were sequenced longitudinally. Two healthy male donors, one aged 18 to 30 and one aged 30 to 39 years, were included in the cohort. Blood was collected at multiple timepoints before and after primary and secondary immunization, and bulk PBMC replicates and cell subsets were isolated.

This clonotype was seen more than once but under ten times. No antigen is known for it. Nothing much larger sits one base from this clone, and base qualities are not available. Data came from an Illumina NovaSeq 6000. Synthesis of TCR cDNA relied on 5'RACE template switching, a step that introduced a universal primer site along with unique molecular identifiers. Priming of cDNA synthesis was performed from both the TCR alpha and TCR beta constant segments. Library amplification used two PCR steps, and the second PCR step added sample barcodes and sequencing adapters. Sequencing of the libraries was done on either Illumina HiSeq 2500 (2x100 bp) or NovaSeq (2x150 bp). The original methods were these. Demultiplexing of reads and collapsing into UMI consensus sequences were performed with MIGEC, and V(D)J alignment was carried out with MiXCR. Using edgeR on replicate PBMC samples, clonotypes were called vaccine-responding if FDR was below 0.01 and the log2 fold change was above 5 up to day 15. Bulk clonotypes were assigned CD4 or CD8 identity according to which sequenced CD4 or CD8 repertoire held them at higher abundance. TCRdb took the public reads, trimmed them with fastp at Q25, ran MiXCR for clone calling and kept in-frame beta chains. Every distinct CDR3 protein forms one entry, paired with its most common genes and DNA. The V and J calls and clone size come from TCRdb's table, not from the authors' own analysis. This sample gives a few hundred thousand distinct CDR3 sequences in total; roughly 5% of them show up just once. The ten top clones hold roughly 3.3% of the sample.

General conclusions and limits of the study: The secondary T-cell response was weaker than the primary response but faster, peaking on day 5 instead of day 15. Because abundant contaminating clonotypes from the bulk population could be contained in FACS-sorted repertoires, computational filtering was required. Most clones expanded after primary vaccination (around 96% of CD4 and approximately 86% of CD8) were re-detected after the booster, suggesting that broad memory maintenance occurred. Because the study included only a couple of donors, the extent to which the findings can be generalized is limited. A small share of clonotypes occurred in both CD4 and CD8 compartments, likely arising from convergent recombination.

The treatment or condition label, read with the paper, signifies: live attenuated yellow fever vaccine strain. PBMCs were isolated from peripheral blood using a standard Ficoll-Paque protocol. Dynabeads CD4 and CD8 positive selection kits were used to isolate CD4 and CD8 T-cell fractions. RNA was extracted with TriZol from bulk PBMCs, CD4 and CD8 fractions, and dextramer-positive and dextramer-negative fractions. The sample consisted of CD4+ T cells sorted from PBMCs, taken on the day of the yellow fever booster vaccination. The clonotype was recovered from a man aged 18 to 30 who received the YFV17D yellow fever vaccine.

The CDR3 region: CASRFLPGQGAHYNEQFF. The DNA sequence follows: TGTGCCAGCAGATTTCTTCCGGGACAGGGGGCTCATTACAATGAGCAGTTCTTC. The sequence links TRBV6-2 or TRBV6-3 to TRBJ2-1, with 12 bases in between that match TRBD1. From its cysteine to its phenylalanine, the CDR3 spans 18 amino acids. The retained sequence is limited to the CDR3, 54 bases, with the frame set at the first base. For CDR1 and CDR2, the germline V gene lists MNHEY and SVGEGT. After removal of 6 bases from V and 4 bases from J, the junction retains 13 bases not matched to a gene.